This T cell receptor (beta chain) was obtained from a study of T cell changes during pregnancy in multiple sclerosis. This clone appeared once. Sequencing used immunoSEQ multiplex PCR; TCRdb keeps in-frame clones, though not all of them. The data contain under 110,000 clones, around 93% of them singletons. The TCR sequence derives from a female donor with multiple sclerosis, enrolled in a pregnancy study. The sequenced sample was peripheral blood, obtained after pregnancy.

The CDR3 loop is CASRVARSTGWANYGYTF. The CDR3 DNA is TGTGCCAGCAGGGTGGCGCGATCTACAGGGTGGGCCAACTATGGCTACACCTTC. This rearrangement joins TRBV28 to TRBJ1-2, with D possibly TRBD1 on 6 matching bases. The CDR3 consists of 18 residues. Germline CDR1 is MDHEN and CDR2 is SYDVKM. The V end was cut by 6 bases, the J end by 2 bases, with 25 bases between.